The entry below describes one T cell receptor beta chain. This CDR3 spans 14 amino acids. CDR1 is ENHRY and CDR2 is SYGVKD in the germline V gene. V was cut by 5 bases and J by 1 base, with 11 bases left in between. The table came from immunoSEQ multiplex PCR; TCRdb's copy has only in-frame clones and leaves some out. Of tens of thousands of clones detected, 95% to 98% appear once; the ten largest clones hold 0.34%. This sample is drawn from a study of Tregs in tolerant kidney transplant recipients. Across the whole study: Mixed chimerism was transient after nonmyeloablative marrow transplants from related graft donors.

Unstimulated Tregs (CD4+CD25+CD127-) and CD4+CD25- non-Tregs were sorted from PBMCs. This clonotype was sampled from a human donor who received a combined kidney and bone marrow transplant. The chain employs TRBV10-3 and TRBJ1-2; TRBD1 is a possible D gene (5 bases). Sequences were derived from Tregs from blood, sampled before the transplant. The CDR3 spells CAISTTAFNYGYTF. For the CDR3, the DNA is TGTGCCATCAGTACGACAGCGTTTAACTATGGCTACACCTTC.